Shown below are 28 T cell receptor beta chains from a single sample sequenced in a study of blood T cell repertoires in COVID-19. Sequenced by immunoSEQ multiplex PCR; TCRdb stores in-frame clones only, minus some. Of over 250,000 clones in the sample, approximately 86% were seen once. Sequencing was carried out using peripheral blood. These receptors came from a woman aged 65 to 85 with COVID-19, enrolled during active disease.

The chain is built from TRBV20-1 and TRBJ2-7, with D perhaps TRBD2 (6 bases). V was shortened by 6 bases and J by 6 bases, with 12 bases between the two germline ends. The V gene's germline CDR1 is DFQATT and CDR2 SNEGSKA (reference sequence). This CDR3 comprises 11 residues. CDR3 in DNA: TGCAGTGCCGGAGGGGAGGTCGAGCAGTACTTC. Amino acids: CSAGGEVEQYF.

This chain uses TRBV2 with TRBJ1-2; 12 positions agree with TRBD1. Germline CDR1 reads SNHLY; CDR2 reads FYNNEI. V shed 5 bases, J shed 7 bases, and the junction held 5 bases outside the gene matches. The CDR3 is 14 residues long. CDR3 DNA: TGTGCCAGCAGTACGGGACAGGGGGCGAGTGGCTACACCTTC. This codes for CASSTGQGASGYTF.

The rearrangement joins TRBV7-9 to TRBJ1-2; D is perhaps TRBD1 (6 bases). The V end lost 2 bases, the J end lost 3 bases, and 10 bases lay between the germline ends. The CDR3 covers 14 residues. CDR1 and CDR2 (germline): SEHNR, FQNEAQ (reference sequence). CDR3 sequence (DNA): TGTGCCAGCAGCTTAAGGGGGTCGGACTATGGCTACACCTTC. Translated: CASSLRGSDYGYTF.

CDR3 DNA sequence: TGTGCCAGCAGTGGCTTTACAGATACGCAGTATTTT. Translating it yields CASSGFTDTQYF. The chain is built from TRBV6-2 or TRBV6-3 and TRBJ2-3; no definite D call. CDR3 size: 12 residues. Trimming cost V 5 bases and J 3 bases, with 6 bases left between them. Looked up from germline, CDR1 is MNHEY and CDR2 is SVGEGT.

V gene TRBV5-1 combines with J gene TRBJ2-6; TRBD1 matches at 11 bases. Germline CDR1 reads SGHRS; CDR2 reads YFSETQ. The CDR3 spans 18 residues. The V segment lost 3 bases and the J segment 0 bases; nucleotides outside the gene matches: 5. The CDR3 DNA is TGCGCCAGCAGCTCAGGACAGGGGGCGACCTCTGGGGCCAACGTCCTGACTTTC. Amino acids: CASSSGQGATSGANVLTF.

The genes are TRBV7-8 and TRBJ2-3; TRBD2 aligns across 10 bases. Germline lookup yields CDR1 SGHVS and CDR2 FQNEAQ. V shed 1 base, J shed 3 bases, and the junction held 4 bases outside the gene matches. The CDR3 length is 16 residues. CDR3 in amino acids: CASSLGTSGVTDTQYF. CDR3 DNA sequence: TGTGCCAGCAGCTTAGGCACTAGCGGGGTTACAGATACGCAGTATTTT.

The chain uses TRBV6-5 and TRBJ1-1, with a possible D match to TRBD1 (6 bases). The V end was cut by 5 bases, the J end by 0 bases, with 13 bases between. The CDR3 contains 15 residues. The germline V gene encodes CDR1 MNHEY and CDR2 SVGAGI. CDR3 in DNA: TGTGCCAGCAGTCACAGGGCGACAATGAACACTGAAGCTTTCTTT. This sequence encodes CASSHRATMNTEAFF.

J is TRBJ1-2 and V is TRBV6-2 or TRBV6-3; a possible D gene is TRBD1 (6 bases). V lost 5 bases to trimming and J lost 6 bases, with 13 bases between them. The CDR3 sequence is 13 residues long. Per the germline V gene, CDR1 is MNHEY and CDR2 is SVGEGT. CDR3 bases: TGTGCCAGCAGTGCTAGGGGGACGGATGGCTACACCTTC. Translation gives CASSARGTDGYTF.

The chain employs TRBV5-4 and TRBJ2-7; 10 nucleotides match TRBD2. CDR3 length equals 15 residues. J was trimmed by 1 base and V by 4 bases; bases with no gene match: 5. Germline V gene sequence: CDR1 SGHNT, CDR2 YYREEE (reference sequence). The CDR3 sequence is CASSPLAGASYEQYF. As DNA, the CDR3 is TGTGCCAGCAGCCCCCTAGCGGGGGCTTCCTACGAGCAGTACTTC.

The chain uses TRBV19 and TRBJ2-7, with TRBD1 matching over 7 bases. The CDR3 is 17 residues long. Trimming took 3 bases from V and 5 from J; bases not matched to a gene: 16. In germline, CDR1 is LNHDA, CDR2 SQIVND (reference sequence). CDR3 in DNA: TGTGCCAGTAGTATGGTGGCAACAGGGGTAAGAGGAGACGAGCAGTACTTC. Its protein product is CASSMVATGVRGDEQYF.

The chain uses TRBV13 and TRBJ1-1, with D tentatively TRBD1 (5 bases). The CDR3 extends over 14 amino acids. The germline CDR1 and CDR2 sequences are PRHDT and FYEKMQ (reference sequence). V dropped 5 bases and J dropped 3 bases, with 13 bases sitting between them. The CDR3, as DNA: TGTGCCAGCAGCCCAGGCCGGGGGGACACTGAAGCTTTCTTT. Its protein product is CASSPGRGDTEAFF. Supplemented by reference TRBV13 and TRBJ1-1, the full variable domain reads AAGVIQSPRHLIKEKRETATLKCYPIPRHDTVYWYQQGPGQDPQFLISFYEKMQSDKGSIPDRFSAQQFSDYHSELNMSSLELGDSALYFCASSPGRGDTEAFFGQGTRLTVV.

CDR3 nucleotides: TGTGCCAGCAGTTCGTTACAGGGGCAGCCCCAGCATTTT. This codes for CASSSLQGQPQHF. The chain is built from TRBV12-3 or TRBV12-4 and TRBJ1-5; TRBD1 agrees at 7 bases. CDR3 size: 13 residues. The J segment lost 7 bases and the V segment lost 4 bases, leaving 4 bases of the junction unmatched.

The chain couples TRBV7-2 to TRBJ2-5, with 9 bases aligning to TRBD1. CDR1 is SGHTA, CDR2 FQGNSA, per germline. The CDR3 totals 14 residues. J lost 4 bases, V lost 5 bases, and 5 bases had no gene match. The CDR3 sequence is CASSRTGDRETQYF. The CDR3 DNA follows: TGTGCCAGCAGCCGGACAGGGGATAGAGAGACCCAGTACTTC.

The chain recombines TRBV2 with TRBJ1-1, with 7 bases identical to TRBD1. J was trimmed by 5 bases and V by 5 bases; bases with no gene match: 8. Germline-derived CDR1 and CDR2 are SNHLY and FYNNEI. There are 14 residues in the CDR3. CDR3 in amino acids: CASSRGGMGTEAFF. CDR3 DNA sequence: TGTGCCAGCAGTCGAGGGGGCATGGGAACTGAAGCTTTCTTT. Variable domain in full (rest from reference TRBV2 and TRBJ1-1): EPEVTQTPSHQVTQMGQEVILRCVPISNHLYFYWYRQILGQKVEFLVSFYNNEISEKSEIFDDQFSVERPDGSNFTLKIRSTKLEDSAMYFCASSRGGMGTEAFFGQGTRLTVV.

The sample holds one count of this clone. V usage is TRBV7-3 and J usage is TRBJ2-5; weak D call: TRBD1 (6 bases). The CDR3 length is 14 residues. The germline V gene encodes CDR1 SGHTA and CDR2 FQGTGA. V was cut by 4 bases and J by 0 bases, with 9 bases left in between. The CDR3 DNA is TGTGCCAGCAGCTCCGACAGGAACCAAGAGACCCAGTACTTC. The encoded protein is CASSSDRNQETQYF.

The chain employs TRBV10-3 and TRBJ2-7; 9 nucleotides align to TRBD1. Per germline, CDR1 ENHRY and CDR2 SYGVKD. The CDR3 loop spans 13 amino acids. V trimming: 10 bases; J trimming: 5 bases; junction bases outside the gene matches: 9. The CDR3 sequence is CATARGQGHEQYF. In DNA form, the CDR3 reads TGTGCCACCGCTAGGGGACAGGGACACGAGCAGTACTTC.

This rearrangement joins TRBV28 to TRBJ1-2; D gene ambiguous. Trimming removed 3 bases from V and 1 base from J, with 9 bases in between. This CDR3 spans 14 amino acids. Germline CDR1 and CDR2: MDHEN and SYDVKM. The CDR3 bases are TGTGCCAGCAGTTTGCGGAATCTTAACTATGGCTACACCTTC. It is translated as CASSLRNLNYGYTF.

CDR3: CASRTGQGVTGELFF. The CDR3 bases are TGTGCCAGTAGGACGGGACAGGGGGTCACCGGGGAGCTGTTTTTT. The rearrangement uses TRBV19 and TRBJ2-2; 11 bases line up with TRBD1. V lost 6 bases to trimming and J lost 4 bases; unmatched junction nucleotides: 4. Germline V lookup: CDR1 LNHDA, CDR2 SQIVND (reference sequence). The CDR3 is made up of 15 amino acids.

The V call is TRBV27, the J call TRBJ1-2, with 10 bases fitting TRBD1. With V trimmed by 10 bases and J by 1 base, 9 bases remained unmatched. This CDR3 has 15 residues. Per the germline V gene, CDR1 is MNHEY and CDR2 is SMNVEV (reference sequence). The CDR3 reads CAIRTRTGGNYGYTF. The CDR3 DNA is TGTGCCATCAGAACTAGGACAGGGGGTAACTATGGCTACACCTTC.

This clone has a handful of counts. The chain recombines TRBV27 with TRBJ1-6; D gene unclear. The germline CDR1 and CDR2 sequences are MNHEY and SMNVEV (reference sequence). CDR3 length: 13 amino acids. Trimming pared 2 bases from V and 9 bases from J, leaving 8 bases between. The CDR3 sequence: CASSLIISSPLHF. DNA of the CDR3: TGTGCCAGCAGTTTAATTATTTCTTCACCCCTCCACTTT.

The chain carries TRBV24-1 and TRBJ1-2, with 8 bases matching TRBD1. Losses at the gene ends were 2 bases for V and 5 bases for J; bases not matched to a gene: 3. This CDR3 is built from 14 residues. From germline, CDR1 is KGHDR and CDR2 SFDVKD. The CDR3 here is CATSDSGQVYGYTF. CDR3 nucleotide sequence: TGTGCCACCAGTGATTCGGGACAGGTGTATGGCTACACCTTC.

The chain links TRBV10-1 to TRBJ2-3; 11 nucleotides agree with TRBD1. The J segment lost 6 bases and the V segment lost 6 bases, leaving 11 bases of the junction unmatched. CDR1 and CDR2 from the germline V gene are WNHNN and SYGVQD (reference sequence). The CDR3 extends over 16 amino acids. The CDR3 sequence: CASSETRTGGRDTQYF. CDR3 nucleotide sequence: TGCGCCAGCAGCGAAACCAGGACAGGGGGCCGCGATACGCAGTATTTT.

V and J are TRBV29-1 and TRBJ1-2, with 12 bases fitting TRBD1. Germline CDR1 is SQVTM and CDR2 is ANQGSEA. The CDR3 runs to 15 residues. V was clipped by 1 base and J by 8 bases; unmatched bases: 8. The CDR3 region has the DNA TGCAGCGTTGAAGCGGGACAGGGGGCGGGAAGGGGCTACACCTTC. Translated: CSVEAGQGAGRGYTF. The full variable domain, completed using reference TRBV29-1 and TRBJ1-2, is SAVISQKPSRDICQRGTSLTIQCQVDSQVTMMFWYRQQPGQSLTLIATANQGSEATYESGFVIDKFPISRPNLTFSTLTVSNMSPEDSSIYLCSVEAGQGAGRGYTFGSGTRLTVV.

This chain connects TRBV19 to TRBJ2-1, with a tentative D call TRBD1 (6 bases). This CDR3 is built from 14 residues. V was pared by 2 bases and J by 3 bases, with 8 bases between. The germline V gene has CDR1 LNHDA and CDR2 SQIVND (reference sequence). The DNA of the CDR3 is TGTGCCAGTAGTATACAGGGGAACTACAATGAGCAGTTCTTC. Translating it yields CASSIQGNYNEQFF.

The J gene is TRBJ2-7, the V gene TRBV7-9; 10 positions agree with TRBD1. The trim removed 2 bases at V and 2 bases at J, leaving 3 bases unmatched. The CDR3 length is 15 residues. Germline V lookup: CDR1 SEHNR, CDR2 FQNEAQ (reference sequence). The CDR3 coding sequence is TGTGCCAGCAGCTTATTTGGACAGGGGGCCTACGAGCAGTACTTC. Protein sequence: CASSLFGQGAYEQYF. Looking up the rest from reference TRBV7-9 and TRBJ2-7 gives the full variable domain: DTGVSQNPRHKITKRGQNVTFRCDPISEHNRLYWYRQTLGQGPEFLTYFQNEAQLEKSRLLSDRFSAERPKGSFSTLEIQRTEQGDSAMYLCASSLFGQGAYEQYFGPGTRLTVT.

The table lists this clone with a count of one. The CDR3 DNA reads as TGTGCCTGGAGTGCTCACAGGGGGACGGATATAAGCAATCAGCCCCAGCATTTT. The encoded protein is CAWSAHRGTDISNQPQHF. J is TRBJ1-5 and V is TRBV30; 8 positions agree with TRBD1. The CDR3 runs to 18 residues. Germline V gene lookup returns CDR1 GTSNPN and CDR2 SVGIG (reference sequence). Unmatched junction bases numbered 12, after V lost 1 base and J lost 1 base.

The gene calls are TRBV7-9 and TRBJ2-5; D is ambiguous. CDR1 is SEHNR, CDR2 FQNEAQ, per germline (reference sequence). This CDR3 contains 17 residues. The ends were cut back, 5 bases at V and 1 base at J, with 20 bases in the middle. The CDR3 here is CASSAKITVSLQETQYF. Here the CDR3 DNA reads TGTGCCAGCAGCGCGAAAATAACTGTTTCGCTCCAAGAGACCCAGTACTTC.

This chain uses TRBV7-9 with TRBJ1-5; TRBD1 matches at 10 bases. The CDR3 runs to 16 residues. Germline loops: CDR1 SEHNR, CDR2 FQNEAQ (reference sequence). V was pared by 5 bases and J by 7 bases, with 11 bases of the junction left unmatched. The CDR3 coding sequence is TGTGCCAGCAGCCCATCGACAGGGGGCCTCGGACAGCCCCAGCATTTT. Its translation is CASSPSTGGLGQPQHF.